This TCR beta chain is from a study of blood T cell repertoires in COVID-19. Across the study: Collection of acute and convalescent COVID-19 samples took place in the United States, Italy and Spain.

In the study's own analysis: Reference gene primer amplification in the assay estimated nucleated cell counts. Only in-frame clones appear in the TCRdb table, and some are missing; sequencing was by immunoSEQ multiplex PCR. V and J calls and clone size are given by that table; D and trimming were obtained from the DNA. The sample lists around 58,000 clones, 90% occurring once. V was clipped by 10 bases and J by 8 bases, with 15 bases between them. The CDR3 contains 12 residues. The germline V gene encodes CDR1 MNHEY and CDR2 SVGAGI. The chain carries TRBV6-5 and TRBJ1-5; the D gene is possibly TRBD1 (5 bases). The receptor was derived from a human donor with active COVID-19. The donor label of this sample is uncertain. Source material: peripheral blood. The CDR3 region is CATWRGGEPQHF. CDR3 nucleotide sequence: TGTGCCACTTGGCGCGGGGGGGAGCCCCAGCATTTT.